This paragraph reports one T cell receptor (beta chain). Its specificity is unknown. The method was immunoSEQ multiplex PCR; TCRdb's version includes in-frame clones alone and lacks a portion of them. The sample yields roughly 30,000 clones, 75% to 85% seen once. The data stem from a study of Siglec-9 on CD8 T cells in melanoma. The study, taken as a whole, reports: In melanoma tumors, a Siglec-9-marked effector memory CD8+ subset reportedly appeared to accumulate.

The sequenced material came from Siglec-9- CD8+ T cells sorted from blood. This receptor was identified in a human donor in good health.

CDR3 sequence reads: CASSSTRDSSYNEQFF. The CDR3 DNA is TGTGCCAGCAGCTCTACAAGGGACTCATCCTACAATGAGCAGTTCTTC. The V gene is TRBV7-9, the J gene TRBJ2-1, with D possibly matching TRBD2 (6 bases). V was clipped by 4 bases and J by 1 base, with 14 bases between them. Germline V gives CDR1 SEHNR, CDR2 FQNEAQ (reference sequence). There are 16 residues in the CDR3.